A single sample is the source of the 32 T cell receptor beta chains below, sequenced in a study of shared clonotypes between healthy human individuals. Sequenced by immunoSEQ multiplex PCR; TCRdb stores in-frame clones only, minus some. Among nearly 1 million clones, less than 85% were seen once, and the ten largest hold about 1.5%. Sequenced input: memory CD4+ T cells sorted from blood. Subset specified: CD45RA-negative fraction. The receptors derive from a man in his late teens or twenties in good health.

The gene calls are TRBV28 and TRBJ1-5; 8 bases are a match to TRBD1. The germline gives CDR1 MDHEN, CDR2 SYDVKM. Germline trimming cut 6 bases from V and 3 bases from J; bases unmatched to any gene: 13. The CDR3 runs to 17 residues. In DNA, the CDR3 is TGTGCCAGCAGCTCCTACTGGACAGGGAGCCTCAATCAGCCCCAGCATTTT. This translates into CASSSYWTGSLNQPQHF.

There are many counts of this clone. The gene calls are TRBV7-2 and TRBJ2-3; D unresolved. Germline CDR1 SGHTA, CDR2 FQGNSA. The CDR3 consists of 13 residues. V lost 5 bases and J 4 bases, leaving 10 bases between the germline ends. The CDR3 region has the DNA TGTGCCAGCAGCGCGATGATATCAGATACGCAGTATTTT. Translation: CASSAMISDTQYF.

J is TRBJ1-1 and V is TRBV9; TRBD1 matches 9 bases. The CDR3 is 15 amino acids. Per the germline V gene, CDR1 is SGDLS and CDR2 is YYNGEE. Trimming cost V 3 bases and J 5 bases; bases outside gene matches: 8. As DNA, the CDR3 is TGTGCCAGCAGCGGCACGGGACAGGGATATACTGAAGCTTTCTTT. Translated, it gives CASSGTGQGYTEAFF.

V gene TRBV28 combines with J gene TRBJ2-7; D ambiguous. The CDR3 sequence is 12 residues long. V lost 6 bases to trimming and J lost 0 bases, with 6 bases between them. The germline CDR1 and CDR2 sequences are MDHEN and SYDVKM. CDR3 nucleotides: TGTGCCAGCAGGACGAGCTCCTACGAGCAGTACTTC. This encodes CASRTSSYEQYF.

As concerns this clone: The likely explanation is a read error, given a far larger clone one base away. V usage is TRBV11-2 and J usage is TRBJ1-2; no clear D. Germline CDR1 is SGHAT and CDR2 is FQNNGV. V shed 5 bases and J shed 8 bases, with 15 bases lying between them. The CDR3 is 13 residues long. CDR3 nucleotides: TGTGCCAGCAGCACGCAGGACGCAAGAGGCTACACCTTC. The encoded protein is CASSTQDARGYTF.

V and J are TRBV19 and TRBJ2-2; D perhaps matches TRBD1 (5 bases). V was shortened by 3 bases and J by 1 base, with 12 bases between the two germline ends. In germline, CDR1 is LNHDA, CDR2 SQIVND (reference sequence). The CDR3 extends over 16 amino acids. The CDR3: CASSIFSQGNTGELFF. In DNA, the CDR3 is TGTGCCAGTAGTATTTTCAGCCAGGGGAACACCGGGGAGCTGTTTTTT.

The V and J genes are TRBV19 and TRBJ1-6, with D hard to call. The germline CDR1 and CDR2 sequences are LNHDA and SQIVND (reference sequence). V was pared by 3 bases and J by 4 bases, with 19 bases between. The CDR3 is 18 amino acids. The CDR3 nucleotides read TGTGCCAGTAGTATTATGGTTGGGCTCCCGGGGTATAATTCACCCCTCCACTTT. Protein sequence: CASSIMVGLPGYNSPLHF.

This clone appeared a few times. At one boundary the junction diverges from the germline segment, which might be a read error. This rearrangement joins TRBV27 to TRBJ2-1, with 9 nucleotides matching TRBD2. Germline V gene sequence: CDR1 MNHEY, CDR2 SMNVEV (reference sequence). This CDR3 is built from 11 residues. CDR3 bases: TGTGCCAGCAGTAATAGCGGGAGTAGAGTCTTC. Protein sequence: CASSNSGSRVF.

CDR3 amino acids: CASSSSPGLVRETQYF. In nucleotides, the CDR3 is TGTGCCAGCAGCTCATCCCCGGGACTCGTAAGGGAGACCCAGTACTTC. The rearrangement links TRBV7-9 to TRBJ2-5; possible D gene TRBD2, 6 bases. The CDR3 is made up of 16 amino acids. Looked up from germline, CDR1 is SEHNR and CDR2 is FQNEAQ (reference sequence). V lost 4 bases and J lost 5, with 20 bases in between.

The V and J genes are TRBV5-1 and TRBJ2-1; D ambiguous. The V end was cut by 4 bases, the J end by 9 bases, with 14 bases between. The CDR3 sequence is 13 residues long. The germline CDR1 and CDR2 sequences are SGHRS and YFSETQ. The CDR3 sequence: CASSVFSRVEQFF. DNA for the CDR3: TGCGCCAGCAGCGTGTTCAGCCGGGTTGAGCAGTTCTTC.

This chain connects TRBV10-3 to TRBJ2-7; 8 bases map to TRBD1. V trimming: 4 bases; J trimming: 1 base; junction bases outside the gene matches: 3. The germline CDR1 and CDR2 sequences are ENHRY and SYGVKD. This CDR3 comprises 14 residues. The CDR3 loop is CAISAGGGSYEQYF. The CDR3 DNA sequence: TGTGCCATCAGTGCAGGGGGCGGGTCCTACGAGCAGTACTTC.

This clone was detected a few times. The V call is TRBV5-1, the J call TRBJ2-3; D gene ambiguous. CDR3 length equals 15 residues. Trimming took off 0 bases at V and 2 bases at J, with 10 bases between the two ends. CDR1 and CDR2 (germline): SGHRS, YFSETQ. The CDR3 sequence is CASSLAVSPTDTQYF. CDR3 coding DNA: TGCGCCAGCAGCTTGGCAGTCTCCCCCACAGATACGCAGTATTTT.

This clone was counted ten times or more. The rearrangement joins TRBV19 to TRBJ1-4; no firm D call. This CDR3 region has 15 residues. The ends were cut back, 4 bases at V and 8 bases at J, with 17 bases in the middle. Germline lookup yields CDR1 LNHDA and CDR2 SQIVND (reference sequence). The DNA for the CDR3 is TGTGCCAGTAGTAGTTGGCCCCAACTTTCGGAAAAACTGTTTTTT. Protein: CASSSWPQLSEKLFF.

The rearrangement uses TRBV30 and TRBJ1-4; the match to TRBD1 covers 11 bases. Germline V gene lookup returns CDR1 GTSNPN and CDR2 SVGIG (reference sequence). The CDR3 is made up of 13 amino acids. Losses at the gene ends were 4 bases for V and 7 bases for J; bases not matched to a gene: 2. Here the CDR3 reads CAWTGTGGEKLFF. CDR3 in DNA: TGTGCCTGGACCGGGACAGGGGGTGAAAAACTGTTTTTT.

The V gene is TRBV10-2, the J gene TRBJ2-4; D might be TRBD1 (6 bases). This CDR3 region has 15 residues. CDR1 is WSHSY, CDR2 SAAADI, per germline. V dropped 0 bases and J dropped 6 bases, with 12 bases sitting between them. CDR3 sequence: CASSESGQGGNIQYF. The CDR3 region has the DNA TGCGCCAGCAGTGAGTCAGGTCAAGGGGGAAACATTCAGTACTTC.

This chain connects TRBV6-4 to TRBJ1-1; D is possibly TRBD1 (5 bases). This CDR3 is built from 14 residues. V was pared by 2 bases and J by 6 bases, with 13 bases between. CDR1 and CDR2 (germline): MRHNA, SNTAGT. In DNA, the CDR3 is TGTGCCAGCAGTGACGGGGGACGTACCTCTGAAGCTTTCTTT. It is translated as CASSDGGRTSEAFF.

The V gene is TRBV6-5, the J gene TRBJ2-7, with D tentatively TRBD2 (5 bases). CDR1 MNHEY and CDR2 SVGAGI come from the germline V gene. V was shortened by 2 bases and J by 4 bases, with 12 bases between the two germline ends. This CDR3 has 14 amino acids. The CDR3 reads CASSYRASSYEQYF. The CDR3 coding sequence is TGTGCCAGCAGTTACAGGGCTAGCAGTTACGAGCAGTACTTC.

The chain links TRBV5-6 to TRBJ2-2; TRBD1 matches at 7 bases. The V segment lost 4 bases and the J segment 4 bases; nucleotides outside the gene matches: 4. Germline V gene data show CDR1 as SGHDT and CDR2 as YYEEEE. CDR3 length: 14 amino acids. CDR3 nucleotide sequence: TGTGCCAGCAGCATGGGACAGAGCACCGGGGAGCTGTTTTTT. Residues: CASSMGQSTGELFF.

The sample holds one count of this clone. The rearrangement links TRBV6-1 to TRBJ2-2; no clear D. Germline V gene sequence: CDR1 MNHNS, CDR2 SASEGT. V gave up 4 bases and J gave up 0 bases, with 9 bases separating them. CDR3 length: 15 amino acids. CDR3 nucleotide sequence: TGTGCCAGCAGTGCAAGACTCGCGAACACCGGGGAGCTGTTTTTT. This gives the protein CASSARLANTGELFF.

V usage is TRBV18 and J usage is TRBJ1-3; D not certain. The V end was cut by 0 bases, the J end by 0 bases, with 9 bases between. The CDR3 spans 16 residues. Germline assignment: CDR1 KGHSH and CDR2 LQKENI. The CDR3 sequence is CASSPPNLYSGNTIYF. In nucleotides, the CDR3 is TGTGCCAGCTCACCACCCAACCTATACTCTGGAAACACCATATATTTT.

This clone showed up just a few times. The chain is built from TRBV7-9 and TRBJ2-7, with D possibly TRBD1 on 6 matching bases. V dropped 3 bases and J dropped 2 bases, with 14 bases sitting between them. CDR3 length: 15 amino acids. The germline V gene encodes CDR1 SEHNR and CDR2 FQNEAQ (reference sequence). The CDR3 coding sequence is TGTGCCAGCAGCTTCTCCGGGACACTCACCTACGAGCAGTACTTC. Translating it yields CASSFSGTLTYEQYF.

The rearrangement uses TRBV19 and TRBJ1-6; D not resolved. Germline loops: CDR1 LNHDA, CDR2 SQIVND (reference sequence). The CDR3 is 14 amino acids. Deletions cut 4 bases from V and 7 bases from J, with 11 bases between. DNA for the CDR3: TGTGCCAGTAGTAACCGGGAGGGAAATTCACCCCTCCACTTT. This sequence encodes CASSNREGNSPLHF.

This chain uses TRBV27 with TRBJ1-1, with D possibly being TRBD1 (6 bases). Trimming pared 6 bases from V and 4 bases from J, leaving 12 bases between. The CDR3 length is 13 residues. The V gene's germline CDR1 is MNHEY and CDR2 SMNVEV (reference sequence). CDR3: CASRKQGGTEAFF. DNA for the CDR3: TGTGCCAGCAGAAAACAGGGAGGCACTGAAGCTTTCTTT.

This chain links TRBV19 with TRBJ1-1, with a weak D call TRBD1 (6 bases). The CDR3 is 15 amino acids. Trimming removed 4 bases from V and 0 bases from J, with 12 bases in between. Per germline, CDR1 LNHDA and CDR2 SQIVND (reference sequence). CDR3 DNA sequence: TGTGCCAGTAGTAGGACAGCATACGTGAACACTGAAGCTTTCTTT. Protein product: CASSRTAYVNTEAFF.

This chain joins TRBV19 and TRBJ2-3, with D unclear. CDR1 is LNHDA, CDR2 SQIVND, per germline (reference sequence). Trimming took off 0 bases at V and 1 base at J, with 8 bases between the two ends. The CDR3 runs to 15 residues. Here the CDR3 reads CASSIEATRTDTQYF. The CDR3 nucleotides are TGTGCCAGTAGTATAGAGGCTACCCGCACAGATACGCAGTATTTT.

The CDR3 coding sequence is TGTGCCAGCAGTTACTTCGATGACAGACTCTCCTATGGCTACACCTTC. It is translated as CASSYFDDRLSYGYTF. The V and J genes are TRBV6-6 and TRBJ1-2; D may be TRBD1 (5 bases). Germline V CDR1 and CDR2: MNHNY, SVGAGI (reference sequence). This CDR3 region has 16 residues. V was cut by 1 base and J by 4 bases, with 16 bases left in between.

The J gene is TRBJ2-7, the V gene TRBV5-4; D is undetermined. The CDR3 totals 13 residues. The germline V gene has CDR1 SGHNT and CDR2 YYREEE (reference sequence). V lost 4 bases, J lost 5 bases, and 13 bases lay in between. The CDR3 DNA sequence: TGTGCCAGCAGCCCGGTTGGGTTCGACGAGCAGTACTTC. Amino acid sequence: CASSPVGFDEQYF.

This clone has more than one count but fewer than ten. V gene TRBV2 combines with J gene TRBJ2-5, with 10 bases identical to TRBD1. Trimming at V came to 6 bases and at J to 2 bases, leaving 6 bases not matched to a gene. The germline CDR1 and CDR2 sequences are SNHLY and FYNNEI. The CDR3 has 15 residues. The CDR3 protein is CASSLDRGPQETQYF. For the CDR3, the DNA is TGTGCCAGCAGCCTCGACAGGGGGCCGCAAGAGACCCAGTACTTC.

The J gene is TRBJ1-5, the V gene TRBV5-1; 8 bases fit TRBD1. V was pared by 8 bases and J by 0 bases, with 13 bases of the junction left unmatched. The CDR3 sequence is 17 residues long. Per the germline V gene, CDR1 is SGHRS and CDR2 is YFSETQ. CDR3 sequence (DNA): TGCGCCAGATCCATTCCGGGACAGGACCTTAGCAATCAGCCCCAGCATTTT. Translating it yields CARSIPGQDLSNQPQHF.

This rearrangement joins TRBV6-1 to TRBJ2-7; no firm D call. Per germline, CDR1 MNHNS and CDR2 SASEGT. Trimming left V 6 bases short and J 0 bases short, with 12 bases between. The CDR3 totals 14 residues. Here the CDR3 DNA reads TGTGCCAGCAGCCCCTCATTAGGCTCCTACGAGCAGTACTTC. Its protein product is CASSPSLGSYEQYF.

The V gene is TRBV11-2, the J gene TRBJ1-4; D call uncertain. Germline V lookup: CDR1 SGHAT, CDR2 FQNNGV. The CDR3 has 14 residues. V dropped 0 bases and J dropped 12 bases, with 14 bases sitting between them. The CDR3 reads CASSLDMTWGELFF. The DNA for the CDR3 is TGTGCCAGCAGCTTAGATATGACCTGGGGTGAACTGTTTTTT.

The chain has TRBV19 and TRBJ1-5, with D perhaps TRBD1 (5 bases). There are 16 residues in the CDR3. Germline V gene lookup returns CDR1 LNHDA and CDR2 SQIVND (reference sequence). Trimming stripped 2 bases from V and 2 bases from J, with 13 bases between. This CDR3 is CASSILATVGNQPQHF. For the CDR3, the DNA is TGTGCCAGTAGTATACTCGCGACAGTCGGCAATCAGCCCCAGCATTTT. Variable domain in full (rest from reference TRBV19 and TRBJ1-5): DGGITQSPKYLFRKEGQNVTLSCEQNLNHDAMYWYRQDPGQGLRLIYYSQIVNDFQKGDIAEGYSVSREKKESFPLTVTSAQKNPTAFYLCASSILATVGNQPQHFGDGTRLSIL.